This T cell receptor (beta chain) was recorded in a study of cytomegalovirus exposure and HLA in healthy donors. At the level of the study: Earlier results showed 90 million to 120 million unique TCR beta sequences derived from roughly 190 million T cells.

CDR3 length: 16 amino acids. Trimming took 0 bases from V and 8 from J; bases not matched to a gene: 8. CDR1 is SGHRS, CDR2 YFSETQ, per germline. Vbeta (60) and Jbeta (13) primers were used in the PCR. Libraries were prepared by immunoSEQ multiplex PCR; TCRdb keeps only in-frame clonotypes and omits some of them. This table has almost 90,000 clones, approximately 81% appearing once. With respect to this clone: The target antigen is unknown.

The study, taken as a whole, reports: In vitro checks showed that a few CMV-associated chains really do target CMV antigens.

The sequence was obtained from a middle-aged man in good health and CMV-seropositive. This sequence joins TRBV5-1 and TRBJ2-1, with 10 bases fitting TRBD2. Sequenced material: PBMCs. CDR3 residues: CASSLDISGGDHEQFF. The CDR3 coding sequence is TGCGCCAGCAGCTTGGATATAAGCGGGGGGGACCATGAGCAGTTCTTC. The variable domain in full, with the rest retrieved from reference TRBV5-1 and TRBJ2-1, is KAGVTQTPRYLIKTRGQQVTLSCSPISGHRSVSWYQQTPGQGLQFLFEYFSETQRNKGNFPGRFSGRQFSNSRSEMNVSTLELGDSALYLCASSLDISGGDHEQFFGPGTRLTVL.